A selection of T cell receptor beta chains follows, all from one sample in a study of T cell repertoires in cytomegalovirus infection. TCRdb reprocessed the reads via MiXCR and lists one record per CDR3 protein. Of about 190,000 distinct CDR3 sequences detected, roughly 9.8% appear once; the ten largest clones hold about 4.2%. The sequencing input was PBMCs. The receptors originated from a human donor in good health (CMV status not recorded). Some clones in this sample may be carry-over from other donors' samples. CDR3s include the opening cysteine and the closing phenylalanine or tryptophan. D genes are given only for firm matches.

d_call: .
j_call: TRBJ2-2
v_call: TRBV6-6
cdr3_aa: CASTPGNTGELFF

d_call: .
j_call: TRBJ2-1
v_call: TRBV20-1
cdr3_aa: CSARSDWLEQFF

d_call: .
j_call: TRBJ1-5
v_call: TRBV7-2
cdr3_aa: CASSLDGLVRRRRDQPQHF

d_call: .
j_call: TRBJ1-5
v_call: TRBV7-9
cdr3_aa: CASSLDNGNQPQHF

d_call: TRBD2
j_call: TRBJ2-2
v_call: TRBV6-6
cdr3_aa: CATDRTSGTNTGELFF

d_call: TRBD1
j_call: TRBJ1-1
v_call: TRBV28
cdr3_aa: CASSSHGTGKNTEAFF

d_call: TRBD2
j_call: TRBJ2-1
v_call: TRBV7-2
cdr3_aa: CASSLLAGGSYNEQFF

d_call: TRBD1
j_call: TRBJ1-5
v_call: TRBV12-3/TRBV12-4
cdr3_aa: CASSFEGAGNQPQHF

d_call: TRBD1
j_call: TRBJ1-1
v_call: TRBV2
cdr3_aa: CASRPGQLNTEAFF

d_call: .
j_call: TRBJ1-1
v_call: TRBV28
cdr3_aa: CASSLPRDRPYTEAFF

d_call: TRBD1
j_call: TRBJ1-1
v_call: TRBV7-2
cdr3_aa: CASSQDRGFEAFF

d_call: .
j_call: TRBJ2-1
v_call: TRBV14
cdr3_aa: CASSQAKRDNEQFF

d_call: TRBD2
j_call: TRBJ2-2
v_call: TRBV7-2
cdr3_aa: CASSLQRGELGGELFF

d_call: .
j_call: TRBJ1-1
v_call: TRBV20-1
cdr3_aa: CSARRVLGTEAFF